Below, 6 T cell receptor beta chains from the same sample are listed, as sequenced in a study of shared clonotypes between healthy human individuals. Terminally differentiated effector memory CD45RA+ cells were excluded from the naive CD8 cells, which were CD45RO-negative and positively selected for CCR7. Sequencing was performed with immunoSEQ multiplex PCR; in TCRdb, only in-frame clones are kept and a portion is missing. The sample has 550,000 to 650,000 clones; approximately 96% are singletons. Sequencing was done on a sample of naive CD8+ T cells sorted from blood. The source is a woman aged 25-40 years in good health.

The rearrangement uses TRBV11-2 and TRBJ2-2; TRBD2 is a possible D gene (5 bases). V was clipped by 1 base and J by 6 bases, with 12 bases between them. Germline V lookup: CDR1 SGHAT, CDR2 FQNNGV. This CDR3 has 15 residues. In nucleotides, the CDR3 is TGTGCCAGCAGCTTAGGCCCTAGCTTGGCCGGGGAGCTGTTTTTT. This translates into CASSLGPSLAGELFF. The full variable domain, completed using reference TRBV11-2 and TRBJ2-2, is EAGVAQSPRYKIIEKRQSVAFWCNPISGHATLYWYQQILGQGPKLLIQFQNNGVVDDSQLPKDRFSAERLKGVDSTLKIQPAKLEDSAVYLCASSLGPSLAGELFFGEGSRLTVL.

V usage is TRBV2 and J usage is TRBJ2-5, with 8 bases identical to TRBD1. CDR3 length: 15 amino acids. Germline CDR1 and CDR2: SNHLY and FYNNEI. V trimming: 5 bases; J trimming: 4 bases; junction bases outside the gene matches: 9. In DNA form, the CDR3 reads TGTGCCAGCAGTCTCAGTTGGGGACAGGCAGAGACCCAGTACTTC. Protein: CASSLSWGQAETQYF.

CDR3 amino acids: CASSFRSTEEKLFF. Here the CDR3 DNA reads TGTGCCAGCAGCTTTCGATCGACAGAGGAAAAACTGTTTTTT. The genes are TRBV13 and TRBJ1-4; maybe TRBD1 (5 bases). This CDR3 region has 14 residues. CDR1 and CDR2 (germline): PRHDT, FYEKMQ (reference sequence). The V gene lost 3 bases and the J gene lost 8 bases, with 13 bases spanning the gap.

The gene calls are TRBV19 and TRBJ2-7, with D maybe TRBD1 (6 bases). Germline V gene lookup returns CDR1 LNHDA and CDR2 SQIVND (reference sequence). The CDR3 is made up of 13 amino acids. V shed 6 bases and J shed 0 bases, with 9 bases lying between them. The CDR3 nucleotides are TGTGCCAGTAGCCGACAGGACTCCTACGAGCAGTACTTC. This translates into CASSRQDSYEQYF. The variable domain in full, with the rest retrieved from reference TRBV19 and TRBJ2-7, is DGGITQSPKYLFRKEGQNVTLSCEQNLNHDAMYWYRQDPGQGLRLIYYSQIVNDFQKGDIAEGYSVSREKKESFPLTVTSAQKNPTAFYLCASSRQDSYEQYFGPGTRLTVT.

J is TRBJ2-7 and V is TRBV19; 8 nucleotides match TRBD1. The J segment lost 4 bases and the V segment lost 5 bases, leaving 4 bases of the junction unmatched. The CDR3 consists of 13 residues. Germline assignment: CDR1 LNHDA and CDR2 SQIVND (reference sequence). The CDR3 nucleotides are TGTGCCAGTAGTTCGACAGGGGTTTACGAGCAGTACTTC. It is translated as CASSSTGVYEQYF.

This chain joins TRBV11-2 and TRBJ2-5; D is unresolved. The V end lost 1 base, the J end lost 0 bases, and 15 bases lay between the germline ends. The CDR3 loop spans 17 amino acids. The germline V gene has CDR1 SGHAT and CDR2 FQNNGV. The CDR3 sequence is CASSLVGTLTHQETQYF. The CDR3 DNA sequence: TGTGCCAGCAGCTTAGTAGGTACTCTAACCCACCAAGAGACCCAGTACTTC.